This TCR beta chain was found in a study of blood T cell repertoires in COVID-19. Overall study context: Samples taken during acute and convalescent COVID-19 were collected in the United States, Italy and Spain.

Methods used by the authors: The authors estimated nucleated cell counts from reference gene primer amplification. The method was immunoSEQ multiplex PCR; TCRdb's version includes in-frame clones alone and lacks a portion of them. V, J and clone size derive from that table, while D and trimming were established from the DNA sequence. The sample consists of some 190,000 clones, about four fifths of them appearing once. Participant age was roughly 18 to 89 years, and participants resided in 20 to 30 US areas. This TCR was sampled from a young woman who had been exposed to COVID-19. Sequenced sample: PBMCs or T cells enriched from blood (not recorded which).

Written as DNA, the CDR3 is TGTGCCAGCAGTCAACAGAACTATGGCTACACCTTC. This codes for CASSQQNYGYTF. The rearrangement uses TRBV2 and TRBJ1-2; D remains ambiguous. CDR1 and CDR2 (germline): SNHLY, FYNNEI. V shed 5 bases and J shed 2 bases, with 6 bases lying between them. The CDR3 length is 12 residues.